A selection of T cell receptor beta chains follows, all from one sample in a study of shared clonotypes between healthy human individuals. Produced via immunoSEQ multiplex PCR; TCRdb's table is partial and in-frame only. The repertoire holds around 2,000,000 clones, with 85% to 95% as singletons. Material: naive CD8+ T cells from PBMCs. The receptor source for this set is a man between 18 and 29 years old in good health. Some clones in this sample may be carry-over from other donors' samples. CDR3s include the opening cysteine and the closing phenylalanine or tryptophan. A D gene is named only where the DNA matches it firmly. Clone size appears in some rows only: once, few, many, or a class for an expanded clone.

v_call: TRBV5-6; d_call: .; clone_size: .; j_call: TRBJ1-3; cdr3_nt: TGTGCCAGCAGCGTGGGACGGCTCTCTGGAAACACCATATATTTT; cdr3_aa: CASSVGRLSGNTIYF
v_call: TRBV28; d_call: .; clone_size: few; j_call: TRBJ1-1; cdr3_nt: TGTGCCAGCAGTGGGCTGGGTGAAGCTTTCTTT; cdr3_aa: CASSGLGEAFF
v_call: TRBV11-1; d_call: .; clone_size: .; j_call: TRBJ1-1; cdr3_nt: TGTGCCAGCAGCGAAGGCTGGGGCGGTGCCACTGAAGCTTTCTTT; cdr3_aa: CASSEGWGGATEAFF
v_call: TRBV9; d_call: .; clone_size: .; j_call: TRBJ2-7; cdr3_nt: TGTGCCAGCAGCGCCGGGACCCTCTCCTACGAGCAGTACTTC; cdr3_aa: CASSAGTLSYEQYF
v_call: TRBV9; d_call: .; clone_size: .; j_call: TRBJ2-1; cdr3_nt: TGTGCCAGCACCCGTGCGGGCACGAGCTCCTACAATGAGCAGTTCTTC; cdr3_aa: CASTRAGTSSYNEQFF
v_call: TRBV19; d_call: .; clone_size: once; j_call: TRBJ1-1; cdr3_nt: TGTGCCAGTAGTATGAGGCAGGGAGGTGTGAACACTGAAGCTTTCTTT; cdr3_aa: CASSMRQGGVNTEAFF
v_call: TRBV27; d_call: .; clone_size: .; j_call: TRBJ1-4; cdr3_nt: TGTGCCAGCAGTGATACAGGGTGGACTAATGAAAAACTGTTTTTT; cdr3_aa: CASSDTGWTNEKLFF
v_call: TRBV5-1; d_call: .; clone_size: .; j_call: TRBJ2-1; cdr3_nt: TGCGCCAGCAGCTTGGAACCAGGCTACAATGAGCAGTTCTTC; cdr3_aa: CASSLEPGYNEQFF
v_call: TRBV6-1; d_call: .; clone_size: .; j_call: TRBJ1-2; cdr3_nt: TGTGCCAGCATGTATTTGGGCCAGGTCTATGGCTACACCTTC; cdr3_aa: CASMYLGQVYGYTF
v_call: TRBV4-1; d_call: TRBD2; clone_size: .; j_call: TRBJ2-7; cdr3_nt: TGCGCCAGCAGCCAAGGCGGGAGGGCGAAAGAGCAGTACTTC; cdr3_aa: CASSQGGRAKEQYF
v_call: TRBV5-4; d_call: .; clone_size: .; j_call: TRBJ1-1; cdr3_nt: TGTGCCAGCAGCGCAAACACTGAAGCTTTCTTT; cdr3_aa: CASSANTEAFF
v_call: TRBV19; d_call: .; clone_size: .; j_call: TRBJ1-3; cdr3_nt: TGTGCCAGTTGGACCACCTCTGGAAACACCATATATTTT; cdr3_aa: CASWTTSGNTIYF
v_call: TRBV29-1; d_call: .; clone_size: .; j_call: TRBJ2-1; cdr3_nt: TGCAGCGTCGGTCTTTACAGTTCGTCCTACAATGAGCAGTTCTTC; cdr3_aa: CSVGLYSSSYNEQFF
v_call: TRBV14; d_call: .; clone_size: .; j_call: TRBJ2-5; cdr3_nt: TGTGCCAGCAGCCAAGGGGGGCGCGGCGAGACCCAGTACTTC; cdr3_aa: CASSQGGRGETQYF
v_call: TRBV19; d_call: .; clone_size: once; j_call: TRBJ2-1; cdr3_nt: TGTGCCAGTAGTTTACTTCTTGGGGGTGAGCAGTTCTTC; cdr3_aa: CASSLLLGGEQFF
v_call: TRBV9; d_call: .; clone_size: .; j_call: TRBJ2-1; cdr3_nt: TGTGCCAGCAGCTCGAGGGATAATGAGCAGTTCTTC; cdr3_aa: CASSSRDNEQFF
v_call: TRBV28; d_call: .; clone_size: .; j_call: TRBJ2-1; cdr3_nt: TGTGCCAGCAGCCCCGTCTACCCATCCTACAATGAGCAGTTCTTC; cdr3_aa: CASSPVYPSYNEQFF
v_call: TRBV9; d_call: .; clone_size: .; j_call: TRBJ2-3; cdr3_nt: TGTGCCAGCAGCCTAGGTTACACTAGCACAGATACGCAGTATTTT; cdr3_aa: CASSLGYTSTDTQYF
v_call: TRBV19; d_call: .; clone_size: once; j_call: TRBJ2-1; cdr3_nt: TGTGCCAGTAGTATGCCCCCGGATACGTGGGGACATGGTAATGAGCAGTTCTTC; cdr3_aa: CASSMPPDTWGHGNEQFF
v_call: TRBV6-1; d_call: TRBD2; clone_size: .; j_call: TRBJ2-1; cdr3_nt: TGTGCCAGCAGTCCGAGCGGGAGATCATCAAATGAGCAGTTCTTC; cdr3_aa: CASSPSGRSSNEQFF